Listed below are T cell receptor beta chains from one sample, sequenced in a study of graft-versus-host responses after intestinal transplantation. The assay was immunoSEQ multiplex PCR, and TCRdb's table has in-frame clones only and misses some. In the table there are about 20,000 clones, around 42% of which are singletons. Sequences were derived from alloreactive CD4+ T cells from a mixed lymphocyte reaction culture, sampled before intestinal transplant. These receptors were taken from a human patient who received an intestinal transplant. The CDR3 runs from the conserved cysteine through the conserved F or W. D genes are given only for firm matches. Size values are once, few and many counts, or a class for expanded clones, and some rows have none.

v_gene,d_gene,abundance,j_gene,CDR3nt,CDR3aa
TRBV18,TRBD2,NA,TRBJ2-5,TGTGCCAGCTCACCTGGGACTAGCGGACAAGAGACCCAGTACTTC,CASSPGTSGQETQYF
TRBV9,NA,few,TRBJ2-1,TGTGCCAGCAGCGTAGGCGGGTCTTACAATGAGCAGTTCTTC,CASSVGGSYNEQFF
TRBV6-6,TRBD1,medium-sized,TRBJ1-5,TGTGCCAGCAGTTACCCCGGGACAGGGATCAATCAGCCCCAGCATTTT,CASSYPGTGINQPQHF
TRBV6-6,TRBD1,NA,TRBJ2-7,TGTGCCAGCAACCCGACAGGGAGAACCTACGAGCAGTACTTC,CASNPTGRTYEQYF
TRBV4-1,TRBD2,NA,TRBJ2-1,TGCGCCAGCAGCCAAGAGTGGACTAGCGGCGATGAGCAGTTCTTC,CASSQEWTSGDEQFF
TRBV7-8,TRBD1,NA,TRBJ2-7,TGTGCCAGCAGCTCCAGGGGGCCCCCCTACGAGCAGTACTTC,CASSSRGPPYEQYF
TRBV2,NA,few,TRBJ1-5,TGTGCCAGCAGTGACCAGGTGGGTGGTCAGCCCCAGCATTTT,CASSDQVGGQPQHF
TRBV7-2,NA,NA,TRBJ2-1,TGTGCCAGCAGCTTAGTCTCGAGTCCAGGGTCCTACAATGAGCAGTTCTTC,CASSLVSSPGSYNEQFF
TRBV18,NA,NA,TRBJ2-1,TGTGCCAGCTCACCATCCCAGGTAAATGAGCAGTTCTTC,CASSPSQVNEQFF
TRBV12-5,NA,NA,TRBJ1-3,TGTGCTAGTGGTTTGGGGTTACGGGGAAACACCATATATTTT,CASGLGLRGNTIYF
TRBV10-3,TRBD1,few,TRBJ2-7,TGTGCCATCAGCGACAGGGGGCTCAGCGAGCAGTACTTC,CAISDRGLSEQYF
TRBV6-5,NA,few,TRBJ1-2,TGTGCCAGCTTCCAGGGGATGTATGGCTACACCTTC,CASFQGMYGYTF
TRBV5-1,NA,NA,TRBJ2-1,TGCGCCAGCAGCGTAATTACAGGGAGCTACAATGAGCAGTTCTTC,CASSVITGSYNEQFF
TRBV9,TRBD2,medium-sized,TRBJ2-5,TGTGCCAGCAGCGTCGGGTTCCTACTAGCGGGGCAAGAGACCCAGTACTTC,CASSVGFLLAGQETQYF
TRBV19,NA,NA,TRBJ1-2,TGTGCCAGTAGTATATCAGGGGATCATGGCTACACCTTC,CASSISGDHGYTF
TRBV9,TRBD2,NA,TRBJ2-2,TGTGCCAGCAAGCTAGCGGGGAACACCGGGGAGCTGTTTTTT,CASKLAGNTGELFF
TRBV29-1,NA,few,TRBJ1-2,TGCAGCGTTGGAGTGCGGGTCAATGGCTACACCTTC,CSVGVRVNGYTF
TRBV10-1,NA,NA,TRBJ2-3,TGCGCCAGCAGTGTGGTAGCTACCACAGATACGCAGTATTTT,CASSVVATTDTQYF
TRBV6-6,NA,NA,TRBJ2-3,TGTGCCAGCAGTCCACCGACAGTTGCAGATACGCAGTATTTT,CASSPPTVADTQYF
TRBV10-3,NA,once,TRBJ1-1,TGTGCCATCAGTGAGGTTTGGGGAGAAGCCATGAACACTGAAGCTTTCTTT,CAISEVWGEAMNTEAFF
TRBV10-1,NA,NA,TRBJ1-1,TGCGCCAGCAGCGACGGGTTTGAAGCTTTCTTT,CASSDGFEAFF
TRBV6-6,NA,once,TRBJ1-5,TGTGCCAGCAGCCACTTCGGGGATCAGCCCCAGCATTTT,CASSHFGDQPQHF
TRBV27,TRBD2,NA,TRBJ2-2,TGTGCCCGAAGACTAGCGCGAACCGGGGAGCTGTTTTTT,CARRLARTGELFF
TRBV5-1,TRBD2,few,TRBJ2-1,TGCGCCAGCAGCCAGGGACTAGCGGGGGGGTGGTTCTACAATGAGCAGTTCTTC,CASSQGLAGGWFYNEQFF
TRBV10-3,TRBD2,NA,TRBJ2-3,TGTGCCATCGGGACTTTAGCGGGGTGGGCAGATACGCAGTATTTT,CAIGTLAGWADTQYF
TRBV6-5,NA,NA,TRBJ2-3,TGTGCCAGCAAACCGCCGGGACACCGCACAGATACGCAGTATTTT,CASKPPGHRTDTQYF
TRBV2,TRBD2,NA,TRBJ2-5,TGTGCCAGCATTAGGGGGCTAGCGGGGGGGCTCGGGGAGACCCAGTACTTC,CASIRGLAGGLGETQYF
TRBV6-5,TRBD1,medium-sized,TRBJ1-2,TGTGCCAGCAGTTACGGGGGGCAGGGGGCAGGTGGCTACACCTTC,CASSYGGQGAGGYTF
TRBV9,NA,few,TRBJ1-6,TGTGCCAGCAGCCCGCAGGGGCTCTTCAATTCACCCCTCCACTTT,CASSPQGLFNSPLHF
TRBV27,NA,NA,TRBJ2-5,TGTGCCAGCAGTCTGGCGGGGTCGGAGACCCAGTACTTC,CASSLAGSETQYF
TRBV5-1,NA,NA,TRBJ1-1,TGCGCCAGCAGCTGGGGGGGCTACACTGAAGCTTTCTTT,CASSWGGYTEAFF
TRBV6-5,NA,NA,TRBJ2-1,TGTGCCAGCACCGCGGGGCCCTACAATGAGCAGTTCTTC,CASTAGPYNEQFF
TRBV9,NA,few,TRBJ2-1,TGTGCCAGCAGCATGACTGCGAGCTCCTACAATGAGCAGTTCTTC,CASSMTASSYNEQFF